This is a list of T cell receptor beta chains from one sample in a study of blood T cell repertoires in COVID-19. Generated by immunoSEQ multiplex PCR, the TCRdb table keeps only in-frame clones and is missing some. Found here are 90,000 or so clones, 89% of them singletons; the top ten hold more than 4.5%. Sequenced: peripheral blood. The source is a man between 60 and 75 years old with COVID-19, enrolled during active disease. Both conserved end residues are part of each CDR3. Fields, in order: D gene, V gene, J gene, clone size, CDR3 DNA, CDR3 protein. A D gene is named only where the DNA matches it firmly. The size entry is marked missing in some rows and otherwise reads once, few, many or a size class.

NA	TRBV7-9	TRBJ1-5	NA	TGTGCCAGCAGTTACGAGGGGCCCCAGCATTTT	CASSYEGPQHF
TRBD2	TRBV20-1	TRBJ2-1	NA	TGCAGTGCTAGTCGGGAGGCGTCCTACAATGAGCAGTTCTTC	CSASREASYNEQFF
NA	TRBV25-1	TRBJ2-2	NA	TGTGCCAGCAGTGATCAAGACAGGTTCACCGGGGAGCTGTTTTTT	CASSDQDRFTGELFF
NA	TRBV6-4	TRBJ1-3	NA	TGTGCCAGCAGTGACTCTAACAGCCACCTTGGAAACACCATATATTTT	CASSDSNSHLGNTIYF
TRBD1	TRBV11-3	TRBJ2-1	NA	TGTGCCAGCAGCTCGACAGGGTTCGGTGAGCAGTTCTTC	CASSSTGFGEQFF
TRBD2	TRBV27	TRBJ2-5	NA	TGTGCCACCAAACGGCTAGCGGGAGGGCTGGAGACCCAGTACTTC	CATKRLAGGLETQYF
TRBD1	TRBV7-8	TRBJ1-2	NA	TGTGCCAGCAGCCCTCGGGAGGGGGCCTATGGCTACACCTTC	CASSPREGAYGYTF
TRBD2	TRBV28	TRBJ2-3	NA	TGTGCCAGCAGTTTATCCGGGACTAGCCTACATACGCAGTATTTT	CASSLSGTSLHTQYF
TRBD1	TRBV7-3	TRBJ2-5	NA	TGTGCCAGCAGCCTTAACCCGGGACAGGAAGAGACCCAGTACTTC	CASSLNPGQEETQYF
NA	TRBV29-1	TRBJ1-2	NA	TGCAGCGTCAAGTCAGGGGCTAACTATGGCTACACCTTC	CSVKSGANYGYTF
NA	TRBV12-5	TRBJ2-5	NA	TGTGCTAGTGGGCTTCCCTCTTCCAGGGTATTGGGGACCCAGTACTTC	CASGLPSSRVLGTQYF
NA	TRBV19	TRBJ1-1	NA	TGTGCCAGTAGTATAACAGGTGAGAACACTGAAGCTTTCTTT	CASSITGENTEAFF
TRBD1	TRBV9	TRBJ2-2	few	TGTGCCAGCAGCGCCCGGTCCCCTGGGACAGGCGTATCGGGCGGGGAGCTGTTTTTT	CASSARSPGTGVSGGELFF
TRBD1	TRBV5-5	TRBJ1-1	NA	TGTGCCAGCAGCAGTGCTGGGACAGGCATAACGTGGACTGAAGCTTTCTTT	CASSSAGTGITWTEAFF
TRBD2	TRBV19	TRBJ2-1	NA	TGTGCCAGTAGTTCCGGGACTAGCTACGGACGGGGTGAGTTCTTC	CASSSGTSYGRGEFF
NA	TRBV27	TRBJ1-3	NA	TGTGCCAGCAGTTTTGATCGTCGGAGCGCGAAAGGAAACACCATATATTTT	CASSFDRRSAKGNTIYF
NA	TRBV19	TRBJ2-3	NA	TGTGCCAGTAGTATAGCGGGCCCAGGGGGGTCAGATACGCAGTATTTT	CASSIAGPGGSDTQYF
TRBD1	TRBV29-1	TRBJ1-4	NA	TGCAGCGTTGAACAGGCAGGGGGTGAAAAACTGTTTTTT	CSVEQAGGEKLFF
NA	TRBV11-3	TRBJ2-1	NA	TGTGCCAGCAACCGAGGAAGAAACAATGAGCAGTTCTTC	CASNRGRNNEQFF
TRBD1	TRBV5-1	TRBJ2-7	NA	TGCGCCAGCAGCTTGACCGGGACAGCGGACGAGCAGTACTTC	CASSLTGTADEQYF
NA	TRBV19	TRBJ2-5	NA	TGTGCCAGTAGTATAGGGAGGGAGACCCAGTACTTC	CASSIGRETQYF
NA	TRBV5-1	TRBJ1-5	NA	TGCGCCAGCAGCTTGGGGGTCGGGCAGCCCCAGCATTTT	CASSLGVGQPQHF
TRBD1	TRBV10-3	TRBJ1-2	NA	TGTGCCATCAGGGAGGGGGCGGACTATGGCTACACCTTC	CAIREGADYGYTF
NA	TRBV3-1/TRBV3-2	TRBJ2-7	NA	TGTGCCAGCAGCCGAGGGGAGGACGAGCAGTACTTC	CASSRGEDEQYF
NA	TRBV3-1/TRBV3-2	TRBJ1-4	NA	TGTGCCAGCAGCCAAGGAAGGGGAGGAACTAATGAAAAACTGTTTTTT	CASSQGRGGTNEKLFF
NA	TRBV4-3	TRBJ1-3	NA	TGCGCCAGCAGCCAGACAGGTTACTCTGGAAACACCATATATTTT	CASSQTGYSGNTIYF
TRBD1	TRBV4-1	TRBJ2-2	NA	TGCGCCAGCAGCCGGACAGGGGGTACGACCGGGGAGCTGTTTTTT	CASSRTGGTTGELFF
NA	TRBV6-5	TRBJ2-7	NA	TGTGCCAGCAGCCGAGATTTGACTAGCTCCTACGAGCAGTACTTC	CASSRDLTSSYEQYF
NA	TRBV11-3	TRBJ2-2	NA	TGTGCCAGCAGCGGGGGGTCGAACACCGGGGAGCTGTTTTTT	CASSGGSNTGELFF
TRBD1	TRBV7-2	TRBJ2-7	NA	TGTGCCAGCAGCCCAGACAGGGGTTCGAGCGAGCAGTACTTC	CASSPDRGSSEQYF
TRBD1	TRBV2	TRBJ1-2	NA	TGTGCCAGCAGTGAATCCGGGACAGGGGGCATCTATGGCTACACCTTC	CASSESGTGGIYGYTF
TRBD2	TRBV5-1	TRBJ2-2	NA	TGCGCCCGCAGCCCCAGTTCGGGGGGGGACGGGGAGCTGTTTTTT	CARSPSSGGDGELFF
NA	TRBV5-4	TRBJ1-6	NA	TGTGCCAGCAGCAGGGAGGGACCCGCAGGGGAACTCTCACCCCTCCACTTT	CASSREGPAGELSPLHF
TRBD1	TRBV4-1	TRBJ2-3	NA	TGCGCCAGCAGCCAAGATACCCAGGGGGCTGTAGATACGCAGTATTTT	CASSQDTQGAVDTQYF
TRBD1	TRBV25-1	TRBJ1-2	NA	TGTGCCAGCAGTGAACCATATAGGACAGGGGGCGACTATGGCTACACCTTC	CASSEPYRTGGDYGYTF
NA	TRBV27	TRBJ1-6	NA	TGTGCCAGCAGTTTTCGGGGGACTTCACCCCTCCACTTT	CASSFRGTSPLHF
TRBD2	TRBV9	TRBJ2-1	NA	TGTGCCAGCAGCGTTCCCGGGACTACCGTCCCCGACTCCTACAATGAGCAGTTCTTC	CASSVPGTTVPDSYNEQFF
TRBD1	TRBV4-1	TRBJ2-7	NA	TGCGCTAGCAGCTCTACCCCCGGGACAGGGGACGAGCAGTACTTC	CASSSTPGTGDEQYF
TRBD2	TRBV19	TRBJ2-7	NA	TGTGCCAGTGATAGCGGGAGTGGTTACGAGCAGTACTTC	CASDSGSGYEQYF
NA	TRBV5-4	TRBJ1-4	NA	TGTGCCAGCAGCTTGCGAGGATATAATGAAAAACTGTTTTTT	CASSLRGYNEKLFF
NA	TRBV28	TRBJ1-6	NA	TGTGCCAGCAGTTTTCAGGGTGGGCGCAATTCACCCCTCCACTTT	CASSFQGGRNSPLHF
NA	TRBV5-5	TRBJ1-2	NA	TGTGCCAGCAGCGTTGGGACACCCGCTAACTATGGCTACACCTTC	CASSVGTPANYGYTF
TRBD1	TRBV6-6	TRBJ1-5	NA	TGTGCCAGCAGTCGGGGACAGGGGGCTCAGCCCCAGCATTTT	CASSRGQGAQPQHF
NA	TRBV9	TRBJ1-4	NA	TGTGCCAGCAGCGTAGAGGCAGGAAGACATGAAAAACTGTTTTTT	CASSVEAGRHEKLFF
TRBD1	TRBV7-2	TRBJ2-7	NA	TGTGCCAGCAGCTCGGACAGGGGCAGCTTTGAGCAGTACTTC	CASSSDRGSFEQYF
TRBD1	TRBV18	TRBJ1-2	NA	TGTGCCAGCTCACCGGGACAGCTCTATGGCTACACCTTC	CASSPGQLYGYTF
NA	TRBV10-3	TRBJ2-3	NA	TGTGCCATCAGCGGGACTAGCACAGATACGCAGTATTTT	CAISGTSTDTQYF
NA	TRBV5-4	TRBJ2-6	NA	TGTGCCAGCAGCTTGGATCCAGCTGGGGCCAACGTCCTGACTTTC	CASSLDPAGANVLTF
TRBD2	TRBV9	TRBJ2-7	NA	TGTGCCAGCAGCGTAAGACTAGCAGGCGAGCAGTACTTC	CASSVRLAGEQYF
NA	TRBV10-2	TRBJ2-7	once	TGCGCCAGCAGTGAGTGGCCTTCGGGCTACGAGCAGTACTTC	CASSEWPSGYEQYF
NA	TRBV29-1	TRBJ2-3	NA	TGCAGCGTTGAGGCGGGGGCCGGCACAGATACGCAGTATTTT	CSVEAGAGTDTQYF
NA	TRBV29-1	TRBJ1-1	NA	TGCAGCGTTGCCACAGGGTCGGACACTGAAGCTTTCTTT	CSVATGSDTEAFF
TRBD2	TRBV9	TRBJ2-1	NA	TGTGCCAGCAGCACACACGCCGGGACTAGCGGGTACAATGAGCAGTTCTTC	CASSTHAGTSGYNEQFF
TRBD1	TRBV4-2	TRBJ2-5	NA	TGTGCCAGCAGCCAAACCGGGACAGAAGAGACCCAGTACTTC	CASSQTGTEETQYF